A single sample is the source of the 23 T cell receptor beta chains below, sequenced in a study of CXCR3-negative and CXCR3-positive naive CD8 T cells. Antigens for these TCRs are unknown. Findings and limits, study-wide: For CXCR3-positive naive cells, TRB CDR3s were more hydrophobic than those of CXCR3-negative naive cells.

Researchers prepared the TRB cDNA libraries using 5' RACE with UMI labels. After re-calling the 5' RACE reads, TCRdb lists one entry per CDR3 protein, DNA absent. Its clone listing holds 100,000 to 150,000 distinct CDR3 sequences. Sequencing was performed on naive CXCR3+ CD8+ T cells from blood. This sample's subset: CD45RO-CCR7+CD27+CD95- naive CD8+ T cells expressing CXCR3 (TNR3+). The receptors were sampled from a human donor in good health. Some clones in this sample may be carry-over from other donors' samples.

The chain joins TRBV7-9 to TRBJ1-2; absent DNA, TCRdb's TRBD1 call cannot be checked. The CDR3 covers 14 residues. In germline, CDR1 is SEHNR, CDR2 FQNEAQ (reference sequence). The CDR3 protein is CASSPGQGMDGYTF.

The chain is built from TRBV12-2 and TRBJ2-7; checking the TCRdb D call of TRBD2 is not possible without DNA. TRBV12-2 is noted as a pseudogene. The CDR3 runs 16 residues. CDR3 protein: CASRRAEPIPSYEQYF.

The V and J genes are TRBV5-6 and TRBJ2-7; the TCRdb D gene call, TRBD1, has no DNA to confirm it. The CDR3 extends over 14 amino acids. CDR1 is SGHDT and CDR2 is YYEEEE in the germline V gene. This chain's CDR3 is CASIDRGSTYEQYF.

The gene calls are TRBV7-9 and TRBJ2-7; TCRdb indicates TRBD2, and absent DNA this call remains unverified. In germline, CDR1 is SEHNR, CDR2 FQNEAQ (reference sequence). There are 19 residues in the CDR3. This chain's CDR3 is CASSPARGRETAGVYEQYF.

The gene calls are TRBV7-9 and TRBJ2-7; absent DNA, TCRdb's TRBD2 call cannot be checked. Germline V gene lookup returns CDR1 SEHNR and CDR2 FQNEAQ (reference sequence). The CDR3 has 15 residues. The CDR3 sequence: CASSLEAGSSYEQYF.

The chain combines TRBV7-9 with TRBJ2-5. Germline CDR1 is SEHNR and CDR2 is FQNEAQ (reference sequence). The length of the CDR3 is 14 residues. CDR3 sequence reads: CASSPELAFGTQYF.

The chain's CDR3 is CASSSRTGNTGELFF. The chain employs TRBV11-3 and TRBJ2-2. The CDR3 length is 15 residues. The germline gives CDR1 SGHNT, CDR2 YENEEA.

The V and J genes are TRBV7-3 and TRBJ2-5; TCRdb outputs TRBD2, but without DNA this stays unchecked. Germline V gene lookup returns CDR1 SGHTA and CDR2 FQGTGA. CDR3 size: 15 residues. CDR3 region: CASSLTGTSGETQYF.

This chain links TRBV5-1 with TRBJ1-1; TCRdb selects TRBD1, and the lack of DNA leaves this call unchecked. Germline CDR1 SGHRS, CDR2 YFSETQ. CDR3 length: 15 amino acids. The chain's CDR3 is CASSLSQGGNTEAFF.

The chain carries TRBV7-6 and TRBJ2-7; TCRdb reports TRBD1, a call that lacks DNA to check it against. CDR3 length equals 15 residues. CDR1 and CDR2 (germline): SGHVS, FNYEAQ. The chain's CDR3 is CASSPRRGTTYEQYF.

V usage is TRBV28 and J usage is TRBJ2-7; TCRdb picks TRBD1, but there is no DNA to check that call. The CDR3 is made up of 15 amino acids. Germline CDR1 is MDHEN and CDR2 is SYDVKM. Here the CDR3 reads CASIRQGSISSEQYF.

V is TRBV7-3 and J is TRBJ2-1; TCRdb's assignment of TRBD2 cannot be checked, as there is no DNA. This CDR3 comprises 15 residues. The germline V gene has CDR1 SGHTA and CDR2 FQGTGA. The CDR3 protein is CASSLMGGGDNEQFF. Full variable domain (missing parts from reference TRBV7-3 and TRBJ2-1): GAGVSQTPSNKVTEKGKYVELRCDPISGHTALYWYRQSLGQGPEFLIYFQGTGAADDSGLPNDRFFAVRPEGSVSTLKIQRTERGDSAVYLCASSLMGGGDNEQFFGPGTRLTVL.

This chain connects TRBV6-2 or TRBV6-3 to TRBJ2-1. Germline CDR1 MNHEY, CDR2 SVGEGT. The CDR3 runs 13 residues. The CDR3 is CASSYSRYNEQFF.

This chain links TRBV29-1 with TRBJ2-1; TCRdb picks TRBD2, but there is no DNA to check that call. CDR3 length equals 16 residues. The germline CDR1 and CDR2 sequences are SQVTM and ANQGSEA. This CDR3 is CSVEGLLAGSDNEQFF.

The V gene is TRBV6-1, the J gene TRBJ1-2; TCRdb's D call, TRBD1, is unchecked because there is no DNA. From germline, CDR1 is MNHNS and CDR2 SASEGT. There are 14 residues in the CDR3. The CDR3 loop is CASSAPTQTAGYTF.

This rearrangement joins TRBV12-3 or TRBV12-4 to TRBJ2-7; TCRdb lists TRBD1, though no DNA is available to test this call. The CDR3 is 12 amino acids. CDR3 sequence reads: CASSLWGGEQYF.

The gene calls are TRBV9 and TRBJ2-7; the D gene TCRdb calls, TRBD2, cannot be checked with no DNA. The CDR3 is 16 amino acids. From germline, CDR1 is SGDLS and CDR2 YYNGEE. The CDR3 protein is CASSVGSTSPTYEQYF.

The chain carries TRBV4-2 and TRBJ2-5; TCRdb's D gene call, TRBD1, goes unchecked for lack of DNA. The CDR3 loop spans 14 amino acids. Germline-derived CDR1 and CDR2 are LGHNA and YNFKEQ. CDR3 sequence reads: CASSQEDRGLTQYF.

The gene calls are TRBV5-1 and TRBJ2-7; the D gene TCRdb calls, TRBD2, cannot be checked with no DNA. Germline loops: CDR1 SGHRS, CDR2 YFSETQ. The CDR3 covers 14 residues. The CDR3 is CASSWGAGSYEQYF. The full variable domain, its missing parts supplied by reference TRBV5-1 and TRBJ2-7, is KAGVTQTPRYLIKTRGQQVTLSCSPISGHRSVSWYQQTPGQGLQFLFEYFSETQRNKGNFPGRFSGRQFSNSRSEMNVSTLELGDSALYLCASSWGAGSYEQYFGPGTRLTVT.

The chain has TRBV29-1 and TRBJ2-1; the TRBD2 assignment by TCRdb is unverifiable without DNA. CDR1 is SQVTM, CDR2 ANQGSEA, per germline. This CDR3 comprises 15 residues. CDR3 loop: CSVEVAVSSYNEQFF.

The gene calls are TRBV4-3 and TRBJ2-2. This CDR3 spans 13 amino acids. Germline CDR1 is LGHNA and CDR2 is YSLEER. CDR3 loop: CASSHSEIGELFF.

The genes are TRBV15 and TRBJ2-7. This CDR3 is 15 amino acids long. The germline V gene encodes CDR1 LNHNV and CDR2 YYDKDF (reference sequence). The CDR3 sequence: CATSRDPAGYYEQYF.

The chain employs TRBV6-4 and TRBJ2-7; TCRdb's D call of TRBD1 is untestable without DNA. CDR3 size: 16 residues. Looked up from germline, CDR1 is MRHNA and CDR2 is SNTAGT. This CDR3 is CASSDSRGQGSYEQYF.